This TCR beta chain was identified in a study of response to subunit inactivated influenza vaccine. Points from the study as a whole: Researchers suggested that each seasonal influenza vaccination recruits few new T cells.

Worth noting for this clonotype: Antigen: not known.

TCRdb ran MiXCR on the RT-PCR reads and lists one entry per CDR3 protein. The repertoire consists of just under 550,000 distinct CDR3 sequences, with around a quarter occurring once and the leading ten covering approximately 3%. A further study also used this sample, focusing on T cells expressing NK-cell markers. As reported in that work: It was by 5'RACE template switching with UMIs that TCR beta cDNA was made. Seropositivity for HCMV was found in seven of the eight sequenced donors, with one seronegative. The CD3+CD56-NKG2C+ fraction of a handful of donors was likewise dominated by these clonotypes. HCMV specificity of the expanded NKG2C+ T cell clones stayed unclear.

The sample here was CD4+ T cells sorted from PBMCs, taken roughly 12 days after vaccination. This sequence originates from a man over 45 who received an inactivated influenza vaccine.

The CDR3 region has the DNA TGTGCCAGCACAAACGGGGCCCTCCATCTTCAAGAGCAGTTCTTC. The encoded protein is CASTNGALHLQEQFF. J is TRBJ2-1 and V is TRBV7-2; D possibly uses TRBD1 or TRBD2 (5 bases each). CDR1 SGHTA and CDR2 FQGNSA come from the germline V gene. Trimming shortened V by 7 bases and J by 10 bases, and 23 bases separated the two germline ends. The CDR3 totals 15 residues.